The next 11 T cell receptor beta chains were all read from a single sample in a study of shared clonotypes between healthy human individuals. TCRdb keeps only in-frame clones here, not all; method: immunoSEQ multiplex PCR. The table has 1.5 million to 2.5 million clones, about 94% seen once. CD45RO-negative, CCR7-positively selected cells formed the naive CD8 fraction, excluding terminally differentiated effector memory CD45RA+ cells. Material for sequencing was naive CD8+ T cells sorted from blood. These receptors were obtained from a man aged 18-30 years in good health.

The rearrangement joins TRBV7-9 to TRBJ2-5; 12 nucleotides match TRBD2. The CDR3 consists of 16 residues. V lost 5 bases and J lost 3; bases outside the gene matches: 7. The germline V gene has CDR1 SEHNR and CDR2 FQNEAQ (reference sequence). Here the CDR3 DNA reads TGTGCCAGCAGCCCCTCTAGCGGGGGGGTGGAAGAGACCCAGTACTTC. This gives the protein CASSPSSGGVEETQYF.

V is TRBV5-5 and J is TRBJ1-1; no clear D gene. V lost 2 bases and J 3 bases, leaving 11 bases between the germline ends. Per the germline V gene, CDR1 is SGHKS and CDR2 is YYEKEE (reference sequence). This CDR3 has 14 residues. The CDR3 sequence is CASSFWQADTEAFF. The CDR3 DNA is TGTGCCAGCAGCTTTTGGCAAGCGGACACTGAAGCTTTCTTT.

This clone was observed once. The V and J genes are TRBV5-1 and TRBJ2-7, with 7 bases matching TRBD1. Germline CDR1 and CDR2: SGHRS and YFSETQ. The CDR3 contains 17 residues. V lost 0 bases and J lost 2; bases outside the gene matches: 11. The CDR3 reads CASSLGTGQVNPYEQYF. In DNA form, the CDR3 reads TGCGCCAGCAGCTTGGGAACCGGACAGGTTAACCCCTACGAGCAGTACTTC.

With respect to this clone: This same CDR3 is encoded by further DNA sequences in the sample. The chain is built from TRBV19 and TRBJ1-1; D is unclear. CDR3 length equals 11 residues. Germline V lookup: CDR1 LNHDA, CDR2 SQIVND (reference sequence). Trimming stripped 4 bases from V and 4 bases from J, with 4 bases between. CDR3 sequence reads: CASSTLTEAFF. The CDR3 DNA is TGTGCCAGTAGTACCCTCACTGAAGCTTTCTTT.

As DNA, the CDR3 is TGTGCCAGCTCACCACCCGACAGGGGTGAAGACACCATATATTTT. It is translated as CASSPPDRGEDTIYF. This chain connects TRBV18 to TRBJ1-3, with 8 bases matching TRBD1. The junction had 6 bases not matched to a gene; V was cut back by 0 bases and J by 8 bases. CDR1 and CDR2 from the germline V gene are KGHSH and LQKENI. CDR3 length equals 15 residues.

CDR3 DNA sequence: TGTGCCTGGAGTGAAGGAGCGGCTAGCACAGATACGCAGTATTTT. This encodes CAWSEGAASTDTQYF. This chain uses TRBV30 with TRBJ2-3, with a possible D match to TRBD2 (5 bases). This CDR3 is 15 amino acids long. Per the germline V gene, CDR1 is GTSNPN and CDR2 is SVGIG (reference sequence). V was clipped by 1 base and J by 0 bases, with 11 bases between them. The full variable domain, with the rest looked up from reference TRBV30 and TRBJ2-3, is SQTIHQWPATLVQPVGSPLSLECTVEGTSNPNLYWYRQAAGRGLQLLFYSVGIGQISSEVPQNLSASRPQDRQFILSSKKLLLSDSGFYLCAWSEGAASTDTQYFGPGTRLTVL.

On this clone: A much larger clone differs from this one at a single base, so this may be a read error. Distinct nucleotide sequences in the sample also encode this CDR3. The V gene is TRBV5-4, the J gene TRBJ2-7, with D unresolved. Germline V CDR1 and CDR2: SGHNT, YYREEE (reference sequence). The CDR3 contains 11 residues. V was clipped by 2 bases and J by 1 base, with 1 base between them. The CDR3 DNA is TGTGCCAGCAGCTTTTCCTACGAGCAGTACTTC. As protein: CASSFSYEQYF. The full variable domain, rest sourced from reference TRBV5-4 and TRBJ2-7, is ETGVTQSPTHLIKTRGQQVTLRCSSQSGHNTVSWYQQALGQGPQFIFQYYREEENGRGNFPPRFSGLQFPNYSSELNVNALELDDSALYLCASSFSYEQYFGPGTRLTVT.

The gene calls are TRBV7-9 and TRBJ2-5; D is ambiguous. Germline V gene lookup returns CDR1 SEHNR and CDR2 FQNEAQ (reference sequence). Trimming stripped 1 base from V and 5 bases from J, with 14 bases between. This CDR3 has 15 amino acids. This chain's CDR3 is CASSLGGVSMETQYF. The CDR3 bases are TGTGCCAGCAGCTTAGGCGGTGTGTCAATGGAGACCCAGTACTTC. Full variable domain (rest looked up from reference TRBV7-9 and TRBJ2-5): DTGVSQNPRHKITKRGQNVTFRCDPISEHNRLYWYRQTLGQGPEFLTYFQNEAQLEKSRLLSDRFSAERPKGSFSTLEIQRTEQGDSAMYLCASSLGGVSMETQYFGPGTRLLVL.

About this clone itself: Other DNA sequences in this sample translate to the same CDR3. V is TRBV5-6 and J is TRBJ1-1, with D possibly being TRBD1 (5 bases). This CDR3 is 12 amino acids long. With 2 bases removed from V and 8 bases from J, the gap between germline ends came to 10 bases. In germline, CDR1 is SGHDT, CDR2 YYEEEE. CDR3 coding DNA: TGTGCCAGCAGCTTTTGGGGGACCGAAGCTTTCTTT. Protein product: CASSFWGTEAFF.

The rearrangement links TRBV6-6 to TRBJ2-1; 8 positions match TRBD2. The germline CDR1 and CDR2 sequences are MNHNY and SVGAGI (reference sequence). The length of the CDR3 is 13 residues. J gave up 9 bases and V 4 bases, and 5 bases lay outside the gene matches. The CDR3 is CASSSGTSAEQFF. CDR3 coding DNA: TGTGCCAGCAGTTCCGGGACTAGTGCTGAGCAGTTCTTC.

In its sample, this clone was seen once. This chain links TRBV19 with TRBJ1-1; 8 bases match TRBD1. The J segment lost 0 bases and the V segment lost 3 bases, leaving 12 bases of the junction unmatched. This CDR3 has 18 residues. CDR1 is LNHDA, CDR2 SQIVND, per germline (reference sequence). CDR3 in DNA: TGTGCCAGTAGTATCCAGAGGACAGGGAATATCATGAACACTGAAGCTTTCTTT. It specifies CASSIQRTGNIMNTEAFF.